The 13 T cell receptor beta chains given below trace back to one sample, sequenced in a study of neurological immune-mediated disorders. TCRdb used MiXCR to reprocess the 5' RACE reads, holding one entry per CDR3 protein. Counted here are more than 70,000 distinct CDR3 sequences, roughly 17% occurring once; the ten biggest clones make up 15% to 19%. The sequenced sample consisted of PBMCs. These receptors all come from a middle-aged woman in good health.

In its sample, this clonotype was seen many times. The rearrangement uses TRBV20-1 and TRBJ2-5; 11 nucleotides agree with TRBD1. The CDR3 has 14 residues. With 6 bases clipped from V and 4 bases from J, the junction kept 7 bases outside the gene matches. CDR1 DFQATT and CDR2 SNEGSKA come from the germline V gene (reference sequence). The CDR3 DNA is TGCAGTGCCTACTGGACAGGGGGCACAGAGACCCAGTACTTC. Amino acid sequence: CSAYWTGGTETQYF.

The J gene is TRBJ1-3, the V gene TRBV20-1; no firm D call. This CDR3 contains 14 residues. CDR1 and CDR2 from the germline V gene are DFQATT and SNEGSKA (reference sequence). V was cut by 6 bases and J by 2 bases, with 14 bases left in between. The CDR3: CSALQCDPGNTIYF. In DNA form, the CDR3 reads TGCAGTGCCCTCCAGTGTGATCCTGGAAACACCATATATTTT.

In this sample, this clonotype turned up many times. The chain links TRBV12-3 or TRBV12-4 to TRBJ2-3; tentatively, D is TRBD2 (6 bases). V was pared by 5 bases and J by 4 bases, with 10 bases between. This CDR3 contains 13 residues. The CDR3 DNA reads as TGTGCCAGCAGTCCCCGACTAGCAGATACGCAGTATTTT. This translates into CASSPRLADTQYF.

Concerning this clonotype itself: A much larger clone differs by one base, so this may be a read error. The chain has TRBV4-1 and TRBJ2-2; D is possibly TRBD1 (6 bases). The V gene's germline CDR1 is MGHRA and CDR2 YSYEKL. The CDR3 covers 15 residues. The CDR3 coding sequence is TGCGCCAGCAGCCAAGGAGGGGGATGGACCGGGGAGCCGTTTTTT. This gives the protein CASSQGGGWTGEPFF.

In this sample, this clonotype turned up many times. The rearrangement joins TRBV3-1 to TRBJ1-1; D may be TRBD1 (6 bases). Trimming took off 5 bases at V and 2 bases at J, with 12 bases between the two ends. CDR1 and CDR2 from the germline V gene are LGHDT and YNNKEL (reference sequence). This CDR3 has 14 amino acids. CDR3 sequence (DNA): TGTGCCAGCAGCACCAGGGGAGGAAACACTGAAGCTTTCTTT. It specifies CASSTRGGNTEAFF.

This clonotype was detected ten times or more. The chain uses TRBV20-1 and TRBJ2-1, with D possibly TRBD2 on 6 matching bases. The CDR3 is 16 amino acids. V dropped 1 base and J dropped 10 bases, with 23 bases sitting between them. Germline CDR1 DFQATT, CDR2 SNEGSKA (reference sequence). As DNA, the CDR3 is TGCAGTGCTAGAGGCTTCGCTCGGGACTCCTTCCGAGAGCAGTTCTTC. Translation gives CSARGFARDSFREQFF.

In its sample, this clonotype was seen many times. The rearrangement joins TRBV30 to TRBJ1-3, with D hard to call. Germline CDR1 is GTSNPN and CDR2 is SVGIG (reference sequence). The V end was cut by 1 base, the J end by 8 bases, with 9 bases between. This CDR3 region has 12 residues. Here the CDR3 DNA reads TGTGCCTGGAGTGAGTCTTTGGACACCATATATTTT. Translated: CAWSESLDTIYF.

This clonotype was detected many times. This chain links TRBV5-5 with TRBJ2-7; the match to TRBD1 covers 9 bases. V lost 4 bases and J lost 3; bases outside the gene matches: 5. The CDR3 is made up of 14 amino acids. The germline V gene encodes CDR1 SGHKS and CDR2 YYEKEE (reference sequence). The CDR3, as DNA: TGTGCCAGCAGCATCGGGACAGGGTTCTACGAGCAGTACTTC. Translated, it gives CASSIGTGFYEQYF.

As DNA, the CDR3 is TGTGCCAGCAGCCCCCCGGCGGCTACCTACGAGCAGTACTTC. This codes for CASSPPAATYEQYF. The chain is built from TRBV7-9 and TRBJ2-7; no clear D. V was pared by 5 bases and J by 2 bases, with 13 bases between. CDR1 is SEHNR and CDR2 is FQNEAQ in the germline V gene (reference sequence). This CDR3 contains 14 residues.

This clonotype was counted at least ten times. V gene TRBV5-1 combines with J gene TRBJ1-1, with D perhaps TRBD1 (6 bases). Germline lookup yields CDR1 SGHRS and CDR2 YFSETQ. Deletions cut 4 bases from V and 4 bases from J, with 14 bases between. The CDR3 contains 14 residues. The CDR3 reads CASSRLGALTEAFF. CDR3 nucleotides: TGCGCCAGCAGCAGATTGGGGGCCCTCACTGAAGCTTTCTTT.

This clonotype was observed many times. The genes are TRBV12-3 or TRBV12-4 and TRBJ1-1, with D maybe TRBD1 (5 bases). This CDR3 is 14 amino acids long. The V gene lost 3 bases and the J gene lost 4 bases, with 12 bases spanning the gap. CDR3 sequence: CASSFGGIGTEAFF. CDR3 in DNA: TGTGCCAGCAGTTTTGGGGGGATCGGCACTGAAGCTTTCTTT.

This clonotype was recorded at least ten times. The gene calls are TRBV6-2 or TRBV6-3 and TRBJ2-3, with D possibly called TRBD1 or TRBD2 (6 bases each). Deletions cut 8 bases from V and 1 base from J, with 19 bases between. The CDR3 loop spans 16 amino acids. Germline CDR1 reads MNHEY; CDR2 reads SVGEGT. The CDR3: CASLDWGAMGTDTQYF. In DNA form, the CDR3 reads TGTGCCAGCCTAGACTGGGGGGCGATGGGCACAGATACGCAGTATTTT.

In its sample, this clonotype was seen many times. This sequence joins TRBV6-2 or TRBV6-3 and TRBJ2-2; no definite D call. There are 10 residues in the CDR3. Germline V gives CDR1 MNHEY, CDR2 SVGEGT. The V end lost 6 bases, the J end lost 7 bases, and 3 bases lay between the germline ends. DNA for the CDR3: TGTGCCAGCAGGGACGGGGAGCTGTTTTTT. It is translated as CASRDGELFF.